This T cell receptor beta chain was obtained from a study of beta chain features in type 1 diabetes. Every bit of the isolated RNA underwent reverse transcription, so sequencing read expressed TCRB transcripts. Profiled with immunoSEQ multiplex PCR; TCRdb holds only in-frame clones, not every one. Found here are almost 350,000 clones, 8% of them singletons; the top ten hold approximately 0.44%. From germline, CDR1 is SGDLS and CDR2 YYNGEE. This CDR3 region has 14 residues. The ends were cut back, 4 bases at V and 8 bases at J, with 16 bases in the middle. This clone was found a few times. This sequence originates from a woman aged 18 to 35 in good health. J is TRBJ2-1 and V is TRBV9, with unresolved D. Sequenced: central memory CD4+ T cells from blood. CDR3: CASSPVGWSDEQFF. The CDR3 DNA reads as TGTGCCAGCAGCCCAGTCGGTTGGAGCGATGAGCAGTTCTTC. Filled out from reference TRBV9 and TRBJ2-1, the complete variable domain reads DSGVTQTPKHLITATGQRVTLRCSPRSGDLSVYWYQQSLDQGLQFLIQYYNGEERAKGNILERFSAQQFPDLHSELNLSSLELGDSALYFCASSPVGWSDEQFFGPGTRLTVL.